In this sample, the clone carrying this T cell receptor (beta chain) turned up once. The sample is drawn from a study of shared clonotypes between healthy human individuals. Assay execution proceeded at the deep level. Here immunoSEQ multiplex PCR was the method, and the copy in TCRdb shows in-frame clones only, minus some. Among roughly 1,600,000 clones listed, just under 99% were seen once. From germline, CDR1 is SGHRS and CDR2 YFSETQ. Between the trimmed V and J ends, which lost 0 bases and 6 bases, there was a span of 12 bases. This CDR3 spans 14 amino acids. This receptor was identified in a man aged 25 to 40 in good health. Sequencing used naive CD4+ T cells sorted from blood. The subset denotes: CD45RA+ positively selected. The chain carries TRBV5-1 and TRBJ1-2; D ambiguous. The DNA for the CDR3 is TGCGCCAGCAGCTTGGACGGCAATCTGGATGGCTACACCTTC. As protein: CASSLDGNLDGYTF.